The 14 T cell receptor beta chains given below trace back to one sample, sequenced in a study of blood T cell repertoires in COVID-19. Produced via immunoSEQ multiplex PCR; TCRdb's table is partial and in-frame only. This table holds roughly 190,000 clones, just under 90% found once. Sequencing was done on a sample of peripheral blood. The source is a man between 18 and 29 years old with active or convalescent COVID-19.

The chain employs TRBV7-9 and TRBJ1-4; D is undetermined. V lost 5 bases and J 6 bases, leaving 7 bases between the germline ends. CDR1 and CDR2 from the germline V gene are SEHNR and FQNEAQ (reference sequence). This CDR3 is 12 amino acids long. CDR3 amino acids: CASSPLDEKLFF. CDR3 nucleotides: TGTGCCAGCAGCCCCCTTGATGAAAAACTGTTTTTT.

The chain employs TRBV7-2 and TRBJ1-2, with D perhaps matching TRBD1 (6 bases). This CDR3 contains 13 residues. V lost 5 bases and J lost 0, with 7 bases in between. Germline loops: CDR1 SGHTA, CDR2 FQGNSA. The CDR3 sequence: CASSRDTNYGYTF. In DNA form, the CDR3 reads TGTGCCAGCAGCCGGGACACTAACTATGGCTACACCTTC.

The V gene is TRBV6-2 or TRBV6-3, the J gene TRBJ1-1; 8 bases match TRBD1. Germline values: CDR1 MNHEY, CDR2 SVGEGT. The V segment lost 5 bases and the J segment 5 bases; nucleotides outside the gene matches: 7. This CDR3 has 14 amino acids. CDR3 protein: CASSGGQGGTEAFF. DNA for the CDR3: TGTGCCAGCAGTGGCGGACAGGGTGGGACTGAAGCTTTCTTT.

This chain joins TRBV5-4 and TRBJ1-1, with D perhaps matching TRBD1 (5 bases). V lost 7 bases and J lost 4, with 14 bases in between. Germline V gene lookup returns CDR1 SGHNT and CDR2 YYREEE (reference sequence). This CDR3 contains 13 residues. CDR3 sequence (DNA): TGTGCCAGCCAGCCGGGGGTGGGCACTGAAGCTTTCTTT. Protein sequence: CASQPGVGTEAFF.

The V call is TRBV4-3, the J call TRBJ1-1; no clear D gene. Trimming took 6 bases from V and 1 from J, leaving 3 bases between them. Germline V gene data show CDR1 as LGHNA and CDR2 as YSLEER. The CDR3 totals 11 residues. In DNA form, the CDR3 reads TGCGCCAGCAGTAAGAACACTGAAGCTTTCTTT. It is translated as CASSKNTEAFF.

This clone was picked up one time. The chain links TRBV19 to TRBJ2-7; 7 bases are shared with TRBD2. The germline V gene encodes CDR1 LNHDA and CDR2 SQIVND (reference sequence). Germline trimming cut 3 bases from V and 7 bases from J; bases unmatched to any gene: 15. This CDR3 is 16 amino acids long. The CDR3 region is CASSMVPSGFLGEQYF. The CDR3, as DNA: TGTGCCAGTAGTATGGTTCCTAGCGGTTTCCTGGGGGAGCAGTACTTC. The full variable domain, in which reference TRBV19 and TRBJ2-7 provide the parts outside the CDR3, is DGGITQSPKYLFRKEGQNVTLSCEQNLNHDAMYWYRQDPGQGLRLIYYSQIVNDFQKGDIAEGYSVSREKKESFPLTVTSAQKNPTAFYLCASSMVPSGFLGEQYFGPGTRLTVT.

V is TRBV7-2 and J is TRBJ2-1; 8 bases fit TRBD1. Germline V lookup: CDR1 SGHTA, CDR2 FQGNSA. With V trimmed by 5 bases and J by 9 bases, 6 bases remained unmatched. The CDR3 loop spans 13 amino acids. The CDR3 reads CASSPQGGGEQFF. CDR3 sequence (DNA): TGTGCCAGCAGCCCACAGGGGGGAGGTGAGCAGTTCTTC.

V is TRBV24-1 and J is TRBJ1-5; 8 bases are shared with TRBD1. CDR3 length: 14 residues. The trim removed 3 bases at V and 7 bases at J, leaving 4 bases unmatched. The V gene's germline CDR1 is KGHDR and CDR2 SFDVKD. In DNA form, the CDR3 reads TGTGCCACCAGTGATCCGCGACAGGGGCAGCCCCAGCATTTT. This translates into CATSDPRQGQPQHF.

This clone is a singleton in its sample. The chain recombines TRBV9 with TRBJ2-2; D remains unclear. The CDR3 is 15 residues long. Trimming removed 1 base at V and 7 bases at J, with 14 bases between. Per the germline V gene, CDR1 is SGDLS and CDR2 is YYNGEE. The CDR3 reads CASSVFGSPGGELFF. CDR3 DNA sequence: TGTGCCAGCAGCGTATTCGGCAGCCCGGGCGGGGAGCTGTTTTTT.

The rearrangement joins TRBV30 to TRBJ1-2; D may be TRBD1 (5 bases). V was clipped by 1 base and J by 0 bases, with 15 bases between them. This CDR3 has 16 amino acids. Germline loops: CDR1 GTSNPN, CDR2 SVGIG (reference sequence). The chain's CDR3 is CAWSAWGVGTNYGYTF. The CDR3 nucleotides are TGTGCCTGGAGTGCCTGGGGGGTGGGCACTAACTATGGCTACACCTTC.

The chain carries TRBV21-1 and TRBJ2-1; the table assigns TRBD2, which was not confirmed against the DNA. TRBV21-1 is reported as a pseudogene. This CDR3 has 17 amino acids. The CDR3 DNA reads TGTGCCAGCAGCAAAGATCGGGGGGGTGGACCCTACAATGAGCAGTTCTTC. Its translation: CASSKDRGGGPYNEQFF.

The V and J genes are TRBV28 and TRBJ2-2; D may be TRBD1 (5 bases). CDR1 is MDHEN and CDR2 is SYDVKM in the germline V gene. Trimming took 2 bases from V and 1 from J, leaving 20 bases between them. This CDR3 spans 19 amino acids. The DNA for the CDR3 is TGTGCCAGCAGTTTAATATCTCGGGTAGACGGACAGAACACCGGGGAGCTGTTTTTT. Encoded protein: CASSLISRVDGQNTGELFF.

J is TRBJ2-1 and V is TRBV18; TRBD1 matches 9 bases. The trim removed 1 base at V and 14 bases at J, leaving 9 bases unmatched. Germline CDR1 reads KGHSH; CDR2 reads LQKENI. The CDR3 covers 14 residues. The CDR3 coding sequence is TGTGCCAGCTCACCACGCCGGGACAGGGACTCTAAGTTCTTC. It codes for CASSPRRDRDSKFF. The variable domain in full, with the rest retrieved from reference TRBV18 and TRBJ2-1, is NAGVMQNPRHLVRRRGQEARLRCSPMKGHSHVYWYRQLPEEGLKFMVYLQKENIIDESGMPKERFSAEFPKEGPSILRIQQVVRGDSAAYFCASSPRRDRDSKFFGPGTRLTVL.

This chain joins TRBV6-1 and TRBJ2-7; no clear D gene. CDR1 MNHNS and CDR2 SASEGT come from the germline V gene. V gave up 2 bases and J gave up 4 bases, with 6 bases separating them. The CDR3 totals 12 residues. CDR3 sequence: CASSERGYEQYF. CDR3 nucleotide sequence: TGTGCCAGCAGTGAAAGAGGATACGAGCAGTACTTC.